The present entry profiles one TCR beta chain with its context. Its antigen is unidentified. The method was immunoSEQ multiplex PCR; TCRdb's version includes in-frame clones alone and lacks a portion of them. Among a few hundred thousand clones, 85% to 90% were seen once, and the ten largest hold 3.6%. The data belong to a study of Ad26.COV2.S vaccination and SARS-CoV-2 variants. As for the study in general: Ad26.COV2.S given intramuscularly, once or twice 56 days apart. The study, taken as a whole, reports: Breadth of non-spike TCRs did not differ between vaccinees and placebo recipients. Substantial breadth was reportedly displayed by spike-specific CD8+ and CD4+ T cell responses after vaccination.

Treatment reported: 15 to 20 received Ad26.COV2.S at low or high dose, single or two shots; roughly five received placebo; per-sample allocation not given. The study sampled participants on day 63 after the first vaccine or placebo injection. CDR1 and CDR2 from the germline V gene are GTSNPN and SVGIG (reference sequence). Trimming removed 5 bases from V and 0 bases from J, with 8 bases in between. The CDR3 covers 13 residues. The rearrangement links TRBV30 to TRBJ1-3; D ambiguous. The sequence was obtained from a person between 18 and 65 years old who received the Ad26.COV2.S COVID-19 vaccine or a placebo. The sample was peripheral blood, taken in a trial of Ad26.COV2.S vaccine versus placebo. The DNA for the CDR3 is TGTGCCTGGGAGGGAAACTCTGGAAACACCATATATTTT. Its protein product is CAWEGNSGNTIYF.